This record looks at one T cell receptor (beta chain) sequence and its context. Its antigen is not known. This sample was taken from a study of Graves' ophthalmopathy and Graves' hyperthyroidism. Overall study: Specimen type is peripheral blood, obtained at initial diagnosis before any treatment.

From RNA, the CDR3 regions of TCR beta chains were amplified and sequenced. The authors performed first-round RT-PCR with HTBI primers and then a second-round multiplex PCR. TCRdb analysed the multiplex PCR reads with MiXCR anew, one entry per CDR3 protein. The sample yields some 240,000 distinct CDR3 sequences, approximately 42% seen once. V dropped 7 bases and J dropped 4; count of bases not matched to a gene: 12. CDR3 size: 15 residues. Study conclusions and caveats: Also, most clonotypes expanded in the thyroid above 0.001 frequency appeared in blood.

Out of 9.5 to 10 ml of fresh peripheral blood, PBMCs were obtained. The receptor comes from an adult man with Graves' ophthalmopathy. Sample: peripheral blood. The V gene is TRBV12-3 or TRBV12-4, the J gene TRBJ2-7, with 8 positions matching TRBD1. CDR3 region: CASNAPGGREYEQYF. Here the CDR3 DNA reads TGTGCCAGCAACGCACCAGGGGGCCGGGAGTACGAGCAGTACTTC.